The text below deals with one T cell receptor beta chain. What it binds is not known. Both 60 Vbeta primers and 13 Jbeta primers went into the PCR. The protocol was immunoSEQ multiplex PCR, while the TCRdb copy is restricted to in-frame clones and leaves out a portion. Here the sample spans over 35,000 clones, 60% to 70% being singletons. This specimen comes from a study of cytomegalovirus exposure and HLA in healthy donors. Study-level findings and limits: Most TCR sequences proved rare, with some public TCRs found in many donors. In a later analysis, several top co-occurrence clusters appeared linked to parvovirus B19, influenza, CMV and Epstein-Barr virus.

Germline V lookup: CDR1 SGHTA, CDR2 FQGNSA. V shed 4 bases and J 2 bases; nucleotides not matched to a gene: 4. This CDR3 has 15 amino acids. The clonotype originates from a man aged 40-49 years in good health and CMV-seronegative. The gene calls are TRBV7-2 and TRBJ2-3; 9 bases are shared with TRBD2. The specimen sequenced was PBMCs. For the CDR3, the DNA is TGTGCCAGCAGCTCTACGGGACTAGCCACAGATACGCAGTATTTT. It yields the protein CASSSTGLATDTQYF.